This T cell receptor beta chain originates from a study of blood T cell repertoires in COVID-19. Method: immunoSEQ multiplex PCR; TCRdb's copy keeps in-frame clones and lacks some. In the table there are 150,000 to 200,000 clones, around 84% of which are singletons. The CDR3 loop spans 14 amino acids. Germline CDR1 is SEHNR and CDR2 is FQNEAQ (reference sequence). V gave up 2 bases and J gave up 5 bases, with 10 bases separating them. Contact with a PCR-confirmed or clinician-diagnosed COVID-19 case occurred within 2 weeks of entry. The sequenced material came from PBMCs or T cells enriched from blood (not recorded which). The chain combines TRBV7-9 with TRBJ2-1; possible D gene TRBD1, 6 bases. The receptor was derived from a young woman who had been exposed to COVID-19. CDR3 sequence reads: CASSLQGNDNEQFF. The CDR3 DNA reads TGTGCCAGCAGCTTACAGGGGAATGACAATGAGCAGTTCTTC.